This entry lists 31 T cell receptor beta chains sequenced from one sample in a study of blood T cell repertoires in COVID-19. Clones were sequenced by immunoSEQ multiplex PCR, and TCRdb holds only the in-frame ones, with some missing. This sample has about 240,000 clones, with about 80% found just once. Sequencing used PBMCs or T cells enriched from blood (not recorded which). All receptors derive from a woman in her thirties or forties who had been exposed to COVID-19.

CDR3 DNA sequence: TGTGCCAGCAGCCTAAGGACAGGCCCCCAAGAGACCCAGTACTTC. Its translation: CASSLRTGPQETQYF. The chain is built from TRBV3-1 (or the pseudogene TRBV3-2) and TRBJ2-5, with 7 positions matching TRBD1. Germline V gene sequence: CDR1 LGHDT, CDR2 YNNKEL (reference sequence). This CDR3 comprises 15 residues. V was pared by 4 bases and J by 1 base, with 6 bases of the junction left unmatched.

This clone was observed a few times. The same CDR3 arises from other DNA sequences in this sample as well. This chain uses TRBV5-1 with TRBJ1-4, with 7 bases identical to TRBD1. Looked up from germline, CDR1 is SGHRS and CDR2 is YFSETQ. The CDR3 is 16 amino acids. V trimming: 0 bases; J trimming: 8 bases; junction bases outside the gene matches: 10. This chain's CDR3 is CASSLGFGTEGEKLFF. The CDR3 DNA sequence: TGCGCCAGCAGCTTGGGGTTTGGGACAGAGGGAGAAAAACTGTTTTTT.

The chain carries TRBV4-3 and TRBJ1-4, with 9 bases aligning to TRBD1. V lost 4 bases, J lost 6 bases, and 6 bases stayed unmatched. Germline lookup yields CDR1 LGHNA and CDR2 YSLEER. The CDR3 has 15 residues. CDR3 protein: CASSRGTGRDEKLFF. The CDR3 DNA reads TGCGCCAGCAGCCGGGGGACAGGGAGGGATGAAAAACTGTTTTTT.

The chain couples TRBV6-2 or TRBV6-3 to TRBJ2-7; D unclear. V was cut by 0 bases and J by 2 bases, with 11 bases left in between. The germline gives CDR1 MNHEY, CDR2 SVGEGT. The CDR3 is 15 residues long. CDR3 amino acids: CASSYSPVLTYEQYF. In nucleotides, the CDR3 is TGTGCCAGCAGTTACTCGCCGGTATTGACCTACGAGCAGTACTTC.

The chain couples TRBV7-9 to TRBJ1-1; D gene ambiguous. The CDR3 has 13 residues. Germline V gives CDR1 SEHNR, CDR2 FQNEAQ (reference sequence). The V end lost 5 bases, the J end lost 3 bases, and 10 bases lay between the germline ends. Here the CDR3 DNA reads TGTGCCAGCAGCCCAGCCGGGTACACTGAAGCTTTCTTT. It yields the protein CASSPAGYTEAFF.

The chain carries TRBV15 and TRBJ2-5, with 11 bases lining up with TRBD2. Germline CDR1 reads LNHNV; CDR2 reads YYDKDF (reference sequence). The CDR3 has 16 residues. V shed 1 base, J shed 3 bases, and the junction held 4 bases outside the gene matches. The DNA of the CDR3 is TGTGCCACCAGCAGAGGTAGCGGGGGGGCAGAAGAGACCCAGTACTTC. Translation: CATSRGSGGAEETQYF.

This clone was recorded once. The chain links TRBV2 to TRBJ1-1, with D unresolved. This CDR3 has 13 residues. The germline gives CDR1 SNHLY, CDR2 FYNNEI. The ends were cut back, 8 bases at V and 1 base at J, with 11 bases in the middle. The CDR3 loop is CASAAAPNTEAFF. CDR3 nucleotide sequence: TGTGCCAGCGCGGCAGCCCCGAACACTGAAGCTTTCTTT.

The chain has TRBV7-2 and TRBJ1-4; D is perhaps TRBD1 (6 bases). The ends were cut back, 2 bases at V and 8 bases at J, with 9 bases in the middle. The CDR3 covers 13 residues. Germline CDR1 and CDR2: SGHTA and FQGNSA. The CDR3 protein is CASSLTQGEKLFF. The CDR3, as DNA: TGTGCCAGCAGCTTAACCCAGGGGGAAAAACTGTTTTTT.

The chain joins TRBV2 to TRBJ2-1, with D possibly matching TRBD1 (6 bases). This CDR3 is built from 16 residues. V shed 3 bases and J shed 5 bases, with 17 bases lying between them. Germline V lookup: CDR1 SNHLY, CDR2 FYNNEI. CDR3 coding DNA: TGTGCCAGCAGTGATGGTCGAGACAGGATCAACAATGAGCAGTTCTTC. This gives the protein CASSDGRDRINNEQFF.

The gene calls are TRBV20-1 and TRBJ2-4, with TRBD2 identical over 9 bases. Germline V gene sequence: CDR1 DFQATT, CDR2 SNEGSKA (reference sequence). V lost 3 bases and J lost 1; bases outside the gene matches: 10. The CDR3 is made up of 17 amino acids. The CDR3 sequence: CSASGASGALAKNIQYF. CDR3 in DNA: TGCAGTGCTAGTGGGGCTAGCGGGGCTTTGGCCAAAAACATTCAGTACTTC.

The CDR3 reads CASSSRDLNTEAFF. As DNA, the CDR3 is TGTGCCAGCTCCAGCCGGGACTTGAACACTGAAGCTTTCTTT. The rearrangement joins TRBV6-6 to TRBJ1-1, with a weak D call TRBD1 (5 bases). Trimming removed 8 bases from V and 0 bases from J, with 13 bases in between. The V gene's germline CDR1 is MNHNY and CDR2 SVGAGI (reference sequence). CDR3 length: 14 residues.

The V and J genes are TRBV29-1 and TRBJ1-4, with 10 bases matching TRBD1. After removal of 7 bases from V and 8 bases from J, the junction contained 4 bases not matched to a gene. Germline V gene sequence: CDR1 SQVTM, CDR2 ANQGSEA. CDR3 length: 12 amino acids. As DNA, the CDR3 is TGCAGCGCCGGGACAGGGGAAGAAAAACTGTTTTTT. It specifies CSAGTGEEKLFF.

The V call is TRBV7-2, the J call TRBJ1-2, with D perhaps TRBD1 (6 bases). Trimming took 5 bases from V and 8 from J, leaving 12 bases between them. Germline V gene data show CDR1 as SGHTA and CDR2 as FQGNSA. CDR3 length equals 12 residues. The CDR3 DNA sequence: TGTGCCAGCAGCCCACAGGGTGGAGGCTACACCTTC. It specifies CASSPQGGGYTF.

This chain uses TRBV19 with TRBJ1-2; 7 bases are a match to TRBD1. The CDR3 totals 15 residues. Germline lookup yields CDR1 LNHDA and CDR2 SQIVND (reference sequence). V was pared by 2 bases and J by 2 bases, with 5 bases of the junction left unmatched. This chain's CDR3 is CASSITPGQNYGYTF. The CDR3 nucleotides are TGTGCCAGTAGTATAACCCCGGGACAGAACTATGGCTACACCTTC.

This chain joins TRBV18 and TRBJ1-1; D gene uncertain. Between the trimmed V and J ends, which lost 0 bases and 1 base, there was a span of 9 bases. This CDR3 has 15 residues. Germline CDR1 is KGHSH and CDR2 is LQKENI. This CDR3 reads CASSPPSQENTEAFF. CDR3 DNA: TGTGCCAGCTCACCACCATCGCAGGAGAACACTGAAGCTTTCTTT. The whole variable domain, remainder taken from reference TRBV18 and TRBJ1-1, is NAGVMQNPRHLVRRRGQEARLRCSPMKGHSHVYWYRQLPEEGLKFMVYLQKENIIDESGMPKERFSAEFPKEGPSILRIQQVVRGDSAAYFCASSPPSQENTEAFFGQGTRLTVV.

V gene TRBV11-2 combines with J gene TRBJ2-3; TRBD1 aligns across 9 bases. Losses at the gene ends were 5 bases for V and 1 base for J; bases not matched to a gene: 13. The CDR3 is made up of 18 amino acids. Germline values: CDR1 SGHAT, CDR2 FQNNGV. The CDR3 here is CASSHKKGQGDGTDTQYF. CDR3 nucleotide sequence: TGTGCCAGCAGCCACAAGAAGGGACAGGGAGACGGCACAGATACGCAGTATTTT.

V usage is TRBV19 and J usage is TRBJ2-7; D is undetermined. CDR3 length equals 11 residues. Germline V gene lookup returns CDR1 LNHDA and CDR2 SQIVND (reference sequence). The V end lost 5 bases, the J end lost 5 bases, and 7 bases lay between the germline ends. The DNA of the CDR3 is TGTGCCAGTAGTGCTAGGAACGAGCAGTACTTC. It codes for CASSARNEQYF.

This clone was seen a few times. The chain is built from TRBV7-9 and TRBJ1-1, with TRBD1 as a possible D gene (5 bases). The V and J ends lost 3 bases and 1 base respectively, with 6 bases between them. The CDR3 consists of 13 residues. Germline loops: CDR1 SEHNR, CDR2 FQNEAQ (reference sequence). The CDR3 reads CASSFGGNTEAFF. The CDR3 region has the DNA TGTGCCAGCAGCTTCGGGGGGAACACTGAAGCTTTCTTT.

The J gene is TRBJ1-4, the V gene TRBV4-1; no reliable D call. The germline gives CDR1 MGHRA, CDR2 YSYEKL. CDR3 length: 14 amino acids. V shed 1 base and J shed 2 bases, with 5 bases lying between them. CDR3 protein: CASSQGSTNEKLFF. The CDR3, as DNA: TGCGCCAGCAGCCAAGGGAGTACTAATGAAAAACTGTTTTTT.

V is TRBV19 and J is TRBJ2-5; TRBD2 matches 7 bases. This CDR3 spans 17 amino acids. Per the germline V gene, CDR1 is LNHDA and CDR2 is SQIVND (reference sequence). V dropped 5 bases and J dropped 1; count of bases not matched to a gene: 13. The CDR3 loop reads CASSHPVGRGFQETQYF. Written as DNA, the CDR3 is TGTGCCAGTAGTCACCCCGTGGGGCGGGGGTTCCAAGAGACCCAGTACTTC.

The J gene is TRBJ1-1, the V gene TRBV7-9; D call uncertain. V was shortened by 5 bases and J by 4 bases, with 11 bases between the two germline ends. The germline V gene has CDR1 SEHNR and CDR2 FQNEAQ (reference sequence). There are 13 residues in the CDR3. CDR3 nucleotide sequence: TGTGCCAGCAGCCCCGTCGGGAGCACTGAAGCTTTCTTT. Its translation is CASSPVGSTEAFF.

CDR3: CASRGGVSGNTIYF. Here the CDR3 DNA reads TGTGCCAGCAGGGGGGGTGTCTCTGGAAACACCATATATTTT. The V gene is TRBV6-5, the J gene TRBJ1-3, with D maybe TRBD1 (5 bases). Between the trimmed V and J ends, which lost 6 bases and 0 bases, there was a span of 9 bases. CDR3 length: 14 residues. Per germline, CDR1 MNHEY and CDR2 SVGAGI.

This rearrangement joins TRBV11-3 to TRBJ1-2, with TRBD1 matching over 8 bases. Germline lookup yields CDR1 SGHNT and CDR2 YENEEA. CDR3 length equals 12 residues. Unmatched junction bases numbered 4, after V lost 5 bases and J lost 8 bases. CDR3 sequence (DNA): TGTGCCAGCAGCGCGACAGGGGTGGGCTACACCTTC. Protein: CASSATGVGYTF. Combining the CDR3 with reference TRBV11-3 and TRBJ1-2 gives the whole variable domain EAGVVQSPRYKIIEKKQPVAFWCNPISGHNTLYWYLQNLGQGPELLIRYENEEAVDDSQLPKDRFSAERLKGVDSTLKIQPAELGDSAVYLCASSATGVGYTFGSGTRLTVV.

V gene TRBV7-3 combines with J gene TRBJ2-1; 8 bases line up with TRBD1. The V and J ends lost 2 bases and 3 bases, in that order; junction bases with no gene match: 6. The CDR3 sequence is 16 residues long. Germline values: CDR1 SGHTA, CDR2 FQGTGA. The CDR3 nucleotides read TGTGCCAGCAGCTTATACGGGGGACAGGTCTACAATGAGCAGTTCTTC. Amino acid sequence: CASSLYGGQVYNEQFF.

V is TRBV6-6 and J is TRBJ1-5, with 7 bases that match TRBD1. The CDR3 runs to 15 residues. Trimming at V came to 4 bases and at J to 4 bases, leaving 7 bases not matched to a gene. Germline-derived CDR1 and CDR2 are MNHNY and SVGAGI (reference sequence). CDR3 in amino acids: CASSFDHRGNQPQHF. For the CDR3, the DNA is TGTGCCAGCAGTTTTGATCACAGGGGAAATCAGCCCCAGCATTTT.

The chain joins TRBV10-2 to TRBJ1-5, with 10 bases identical to TRBD1. The CDR3 contains 14 residues. V was pared by 4 bases and J by 5 bases, with 2 bases of the junction left unmatched. CDR1 and CDR2 from the germline V gene are WSHSY and SAAADI. The CDR3 reads CASSGGTGDQPQHF. The DNA of the CDR3 is TGCGCCAGCAGTGGTGGGACAGGGGATCAGCCCCAGCATTTT.

V gene TRBV12-3 or TRBV12-4 combines with J gene TRBJ2-7; tentative D call: TRBD2 (7 bases). The CDR3 runs 13 residues. V dropped 8 bases and J dropped 6 bases, with 17 bases sitting between them. CDR3 loop: CASEERGRGEQYF. CDR3 bases: TGTGCCAGCGAGGAGAGGGGGAGGGGCGAGCAGTACTTC.

The V gene is TRBV7-2, the J gene TRBJ2-1, with TRBD2 matching 10 bases. The CDR3 is made up of 18 amino acids. The V gene end was trimmed by 0 bases and the J gene end by 6 bases; junction bases not matched to a gene: 11. The germline gives CDR1 SGHTA, CDR2 FQGNSA. CDR3 in DNA: TGTGCCAGCAGCTTAGCCACCTTTAGCGGGGGGTTCGTCAATGAGCAGTTCTTC. It encodes CASSLATFSGGFVNEQFF.

The J gene is TRBJ1-5, the V gene TRBV4-3, with D unclear. V shed 0 bases and J shed 4 bases, with 10 bases lying between them. CDR3 length equals 15 residues. In germline, CDR1 is LGHNA, CDR2 YSLEER. CDR3 loop: CASSQDHTTNQPQHF. As DNA, the CDR3 is TGCGCCAGCAGCCAAGACCACACGACAAATCAGCCCCAGCATTTT.

The chain recombines TRBV7-2 with TRBJ1-2, with 11 nucleotides matching TRBD1. CDR1 and CDR2 (germline): SGHTA, FQGNSA. The J segment lost 7 bases and the V segment lost 4 bases, leaving 2 bases of the junction unmatched. This CDR3 has 13 amino acids. The CDR3 DNA sequence: TGTGCCAGCAGCTCGGACAGGGGGCTTGGCTACACCTTC. Its protein is CASSSDRGLGYTF.

The V gene is TRBV6-6, the J gene TRBJ1-2; D may be TRBD1 (5 bases). The CDR3 sequence is 14 residues long. Germline CDR1 is MNHNY and CDR2 is SVGAGI (reference sequence). The V end lost 6 bases, the J end lost 8 bases, and 19 bases lay between the germline ends. The CDR3 region is CASSPKGPLGGYTF. The CDR3 region has the DNA TGTGCCAGCAGCCCTAAGGGGCCCCTGGGGGGCTACACCTTC.